This T cell receptor beta chain was identified during a study of early T cells in non-severe SARS-CoV-2 infection. This clonotype has ten or more counts. Via MiXCR, TCRdb re-called the 5' RACE reads, giving one row per CDR3 protein. The table shows just under 65,000 distinct CDR3 sequences, with around 13% occurring only once. Trimming took off 7 bases at V and 7 bases at J, with 10 bases between the two ends. This CDR3 has 12 residues. Sequenced material: whole blood. This sequence was found in an adult who was a healthcare worker with PCR-confirmed SARS-CoV-2 infection or an uninfected control (not recorded which). The chain is built from TRBV12-3 or TRBV12-4 and TRBJ2-2; no reliable D call. The CDR3 DNA reads TGTGCCAGCATCTCGGTGGTCGGGGAGCTGTTTTTT. As protein: CASISVVGELFF.